The table lists the clone carrying this TCR beta chain with a few counts. Its antigen is unknown. At one boundary the junction diverges from the germline segment, which might be a read error. The sample belongs to a study of tumor-infiltrating lymphocytes in primary liver carcinoma. Study in general: Tumors measured roughly 4 to 10 cm and were stage T1-T3 N0M0. Per sample, productive TCRbeta reads numbered roughly 3.5 to 7.13 million, similar across tissue types.

Co-extraction yielded RNA and DNA from around 18-30 mg of unsorted bulk tissue. General study findings and limits: Less overlap was seen in tumor-adjacent and tumor-blood pairs than in tumor region pairs.

Production of TCR beta cDNA used 400 to 650 ng total RNA together with a constant-region primer. Slightly modified ARM-PCR served as the procedure for the TCR beta libraries. These libraries came from three rounds of nested multiplex PCR. Researchers ran the first two PCR rounds for roughly 11 cycles each with TRBV1-TRBV30 forward primers and a C-beta reverse primer. TCRdb ran MiXCR on the multiplex PCR reads and lists one entry per CDR3 protein. The sample lists 100,000 to 150,000 distinct CDR3 sequences, under 65% occurring once. Germline loops: CDR1 GTSNPN, CDR2 SVGIG (reference sequence). The CDR3 covers 14 residues.

This sequence originates from a woman in her sixties or seventies with primary liver carcinoma and hepatitis B virus infection. The rearrangement links TRBV30 to TRBJ1-1; 8 bases map to TRBD1. Sequenced material: liver tumor tissue from sampling region 3. The subset is: tumor region T3, left-lateral pole. DNA for the CDR3: TGTGCCTGGAGTAGGGGCAGGGGGCACACTGAAGCTTCCTTT. This sequence encodes CAWSRGRGHTEASF.